The 5 T cell receptor beta chains given below trace back to one sample, sequenced in a study of shared clonotypes between healthy human individuals. Using immunoSEQ multiplex PCR, the repertoire was profiled, and TCRdb retains in-frame clones only, with some absent. Of more than 1,200,000 clones listed, 97% to 99% are singletons. The sample was naive CD4+ T cells sorted from blood. Subset specified: CD45RA+ positively selected. All receptors come from a man aged 25-45 years in good health.

V and J are TRBV7-2 and TRBJ2-7, with D perhaps TRBD2 (5 bases). The CDR3 is made up of 15 amino acids. Germline CDR1 reads SGHTA; CDR2 reads FQGNSA. V lost 4 bases and J lost 7, with 20 bases in between. The CDR3 spells CASSSSRDNKREQYF. The CDR3 nucleotides are TGTGCCAGCAGCTCGAGTCGGGATAATAAAAGGGAGCAGTACTTC.

Notes on this clone: This same CDR3 is encoded by further DNA sequences in the sample. The V and J genes are TRBV5-4 and TRBJ1-2; TRBD1 might be the D (6 bases). This CDR3 has 13 residues. Between the trimmed V and J ends, which lost 0 bases and 6 bases, there was a span of 9 bases. In germline, CDR1 is SGHNT, CDR2 YYREEE (reference sequence). The CDR3, as DNA: TGTGCCAGCAGCTTGGTCAGGGGTGATGGCTACACCTTC. It translates to CASSLVRGDGYTF.

The sample holds one count of this clone. V and J are TRBV15 and TRBJ2-5; D unresolved. V lost 6 bases, J lost 7 bases, and 12 bases lay in between. This CDR3 contains 12 residues. CDR1 is LNHNV and CDR2 is YYDKDF in the germline V gene (reference sequence). Written as DNA, the CDR3 is TGTGCCACCAGGAAGGCCCCCGGGACCCAGTACTTC. Protein sequence: CATRKAPGTQYF.

This chain connects TRBV2 to TRBJ2-4; D is uncertain. The germline V gene encodes CDR1 SNHLY and CDR2 FYNNEI. This CDR3 spans 13 amino acids. The V end lost 8 bases, the J end lost 0 bases, and 8 bases lay between the germline ends. DNA for the CDR3: TGTGCCAGCGCTGGCCCAGCCAAAAACATTCAGTACTTC. Translation gives CASAGPAKNIQYF. Full variable domain (missing parts from reference TRBV2 and TRBJ2-4): EPEVTQTPSHQVTQMGQEVILRCVPISNHLYFYWYRQILGQKVEFLVSFYNNEISEKSEIFDDQFSVERPDGSNFTLKIRSTKLEDSAMYFCASAGPAKNIQYFGAGTRLSVL.

The chain couples TRBV29-1 to TRBJ2-5, with a possible D match to TRBD1 (5 bases). This CDR3 is 13 amino acids long. V was cut by 3 bases and J by 7 bases, with 15 bases left in between. Looked up from germline, CDR1 is SQVTM and CDR2 is ANQGSEA. DNA for the CDR3: TGCAGCGTTGAGAGACTGGGTACAGGGACCCAGTACTTC. Translating gives CSVERLGTGTQYF.